This T cell receptor beta chain was sequenced in a study of T cell responses to AZD1222 COVID-19 vaccine. The method was immunoSEQ multiplex PCR; TCRdb's version includes in-frame clones alone and lacks a portion of them. The data contain tens of thousands of clones, around 88% of them singletons. The origin of this receptor is an adult who received the AZD1222 COVID-19 vaccine. The sample in question was peripheral blood, obtained 28 days after the second AZD1222 dose.

CDR3 nucleotide sequence: TGCGCCAGCAGCCAGCTCGGGCGGGACACTGAAGCTTTCTTT. Amino acids: CASSQLGRDTEAFF. J is TRBJ1-1 and V is TRBV4-3; D unresolved. CDR3 length: 14 amino acids. Germline V CDR1 and CDR2: LGHNA, YSLEER. V dropped 3 bases and J dropped 3 bases, with 11 bases sitting between them.